Here is one T cell receptor beta chain with its context. Its antigen is not known. This specimen belongs to a study of cytomegalovirus exposure and HLA in healthy donors. In the study overall: Early released data had about 85 million unique TCRs, all coming from HLA-typed donors.

A multiplex PCR was run with 60 Vbeta primers and 13 Jbeta primers. Source study methods: In a later analysis, the count reached 80 million or so unique TCR beta chains, with roughly 12 million shared. Using immunoSEQ multiplex PCR, the repertoire was profiled, and TCRdb retains in-frame clones only, with some absent. V and J calls plus clone size are reproduced from that table; the DNA served to infer D and trimming. Of 120,000 or so clones in the sample, 65% to 90% were seen once. Whole-study findings and limits: Earlier analysis yielded a pattern in which most TCR beta V segments were productive about 90% or about 30% of the time. As a later analysis showed, a missense DCLRE1C variant was linked to trimming of TCR beta V- and J-genes.

The germline V gene has CDR1 SGHRS and CDR2 YFSETQ. CDR3 length equals 15 residues. V trimming: 4 bases; J trimming: 7 bases; junction bases outside the gene matches: 11. This clonotype was obtained from a male donor in good health and CMV-seropositive. V gene TRBV5-1 combines with J gene TRBJ1-2; 9 bases match TRBD1. Sequencing was performed on PBMCs. CDR3 residues: CASSPDPGTGSGYTF. The CDR3 nucleotides read TGCGCCAGCAGCCCAGACCCCGGGACAGGGAGTGGCTACACCTTC.